This T cell receptor (beta chain) was recovered during a study of blood T cells in healthy people across ages. It was with a sample-barcoded 5' primer and a J-beta primer mix that a second PCR of roughly 7 to 12 cycles was run. TCRdb independently ran MiXCR on the 5' RACE reads; one entry per CDR3 protein. Among fewer than 2,000,000 distinct CDR3 sequences, roughly 32% were seen once, and the ten largest hold around 11%. The germline V and J ends were trimmed by 0 bases and 7 bases, with 18 bases remaining between them. Germline V gene sequence: CDR1 SNHLY, CDR2 FYNNEI. CDR3 length: 16 residues. The sequence was obtained from a woman in her twenties or thirties in good health. V usage is TRBV2 and J usage is TRBJ1-2, with D perhaps TRBD1 (6 bases). The sequenced sample consisted of blood. The CDR3 DNA follows: TGTGCCAGCAGTGAAGCTCCAGCAGGGGTTTTCTCTGGCTACACCTTC. This sequence encodes CASSEAPAGVFSGYTF. The whole variable domain, remainder taken from reference TRBV2 and TRBJ1-2, is EPEVTQTPSHQVTQMGQEVILRCVPISNHLYFYWYRQILGQKVEFLVSFYNNEISEKSEIFDDQFSVERPDGSNFTLKIRSTKLEDSAMYFCASSEAPAGVFSGYTFGSGTRLTVV.